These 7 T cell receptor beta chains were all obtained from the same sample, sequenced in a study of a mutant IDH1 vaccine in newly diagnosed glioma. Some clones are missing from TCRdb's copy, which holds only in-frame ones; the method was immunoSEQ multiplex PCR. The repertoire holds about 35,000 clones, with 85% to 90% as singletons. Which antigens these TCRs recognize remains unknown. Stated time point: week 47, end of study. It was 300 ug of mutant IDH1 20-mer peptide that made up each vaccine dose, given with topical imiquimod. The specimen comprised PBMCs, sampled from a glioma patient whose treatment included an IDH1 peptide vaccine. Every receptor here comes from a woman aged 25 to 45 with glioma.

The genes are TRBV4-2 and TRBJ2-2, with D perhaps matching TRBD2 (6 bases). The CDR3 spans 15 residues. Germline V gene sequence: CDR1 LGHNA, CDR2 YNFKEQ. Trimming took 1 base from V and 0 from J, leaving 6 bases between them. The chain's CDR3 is CASSQAGANTGELFF. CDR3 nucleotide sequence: TGTGCCAGCAGCCAAGCGGGGGCGAACACCGGGGAGCTGTTTTTT.

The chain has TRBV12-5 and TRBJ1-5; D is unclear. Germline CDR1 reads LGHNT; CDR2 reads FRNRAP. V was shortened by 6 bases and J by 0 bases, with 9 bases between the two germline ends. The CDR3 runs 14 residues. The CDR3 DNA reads TGTGCTAGTGGGCCGACGGATAGCAATCAGCCCCAGCATTTT. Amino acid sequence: CASGPTDSNQPQHF.

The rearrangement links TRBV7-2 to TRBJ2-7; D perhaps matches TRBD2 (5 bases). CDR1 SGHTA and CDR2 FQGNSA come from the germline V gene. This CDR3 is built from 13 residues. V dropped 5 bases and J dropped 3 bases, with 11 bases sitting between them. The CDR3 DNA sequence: TGTGCCAGCAGCATGGACTCCCTCTACGAGCAGTACTTC. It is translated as CASSMDSLYEQYF. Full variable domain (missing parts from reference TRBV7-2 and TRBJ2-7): GAGVSQSPSNKVTEKGKDVELRCDPISGHTALYWYRQSLGQGLEFLIYFQGNSAPDKSGLPSDRFSAERTGGSVSTLTIQRTQQEDSAVYLCASSMDSLYEQYFGPGTRLTVT.

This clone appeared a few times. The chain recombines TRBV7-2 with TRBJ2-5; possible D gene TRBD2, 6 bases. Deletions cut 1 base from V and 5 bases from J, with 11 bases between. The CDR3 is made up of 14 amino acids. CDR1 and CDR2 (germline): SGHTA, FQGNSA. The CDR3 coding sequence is TGTGCCAGCAGCTTAGATTTTGGAGGGGAGACCCAGTACTTC. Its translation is CASSLDFGGETQYF.

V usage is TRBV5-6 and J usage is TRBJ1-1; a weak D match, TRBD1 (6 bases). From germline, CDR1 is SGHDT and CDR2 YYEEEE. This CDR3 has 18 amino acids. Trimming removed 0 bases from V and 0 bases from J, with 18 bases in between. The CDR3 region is CASSLAGARGGMNTEAFF. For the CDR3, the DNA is TGTGCCAGCAGCTTGGCAGGGGCCCGCGGGGGAATGAACACTGAAGCTTTCTTT.

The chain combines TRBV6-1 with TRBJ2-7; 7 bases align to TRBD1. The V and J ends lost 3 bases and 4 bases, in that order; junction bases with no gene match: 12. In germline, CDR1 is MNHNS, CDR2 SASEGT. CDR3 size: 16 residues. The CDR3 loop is CASSDPPTGTVYEQYF. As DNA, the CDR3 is TGTGCCAGCAGTGATCCCCCGACAGGGACGGTTTACGAGCAGTACTTC.

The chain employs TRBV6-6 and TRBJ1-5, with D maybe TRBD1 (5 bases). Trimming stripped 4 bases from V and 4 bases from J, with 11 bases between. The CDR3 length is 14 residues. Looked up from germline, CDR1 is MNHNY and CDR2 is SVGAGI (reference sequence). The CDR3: CASSSRQSNQPQHF. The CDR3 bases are TGTGCCAGCAGTTCCCGACAGTCGAATCAGCCCCAGCATTTT.